This T cell receptor (beta chain) was identified during a study of OX40 agonist ivuxolimab in advanced cancers. Overall study: Intravenous ivuxolimab at 0.01 to 10 mg/kg was given to patients every 2 weeks. Those treated in dose escalation had hepatocellular carcinoma, melanoma, renal cell cancer or head and neck cancer. Broader study findings: The antigens recognized by the expanded peripheral T cells, that is their antigen specificity, were not determined.

Assay used: immunoSEQ multiplex PCR; TCRdb lists only in-frame clones, some missing. Among around 46,000 clones, around 89% were seen once, and the ten largest hold roughly 30%. There are a few counts of this clone. The target antigen is unknown. The ends were cut back, 0 bases at V and 5 bases at J, with 7 bases in the middle. This CDR3 comprises 12 residues. Germline V gene sequence: CDR1 SQVTM, CDR2 ANQGSEA. The chain links TRBV29-1 to TRBJ1-1; unclear D gene. The sequence came from an adult with an advanced solid tumor such as melanoma, head and neck, liver or kidney cancer. This specimen consisted of CD4+ or CD8+ T cells sorted from blood, obtained in a trial of the OX40 agonist ivuxolimab. As DNA, the CDR3 is TGCAGCGTTGAAGAGGTTAGGACTGAAGCTTTCTTT. Amino acids: CSVEEVRTEAFF.